The next 19 T cell receptor beta chains were all read from a single sample in a study of Ad26.COV2.S vaccination and SARS-CoV-2 variants. Data came from immunoSEQ multiplex PCR; TCRdb stores just in-frame clones and leaves some out. The table includes around 170,000 clones, around nine tenths detected once. The starting material was peripheral blood, obtained after recovery from COVID-19. The receptors derive from a human donor who had recovered from COVID-19.

The chain uses TRBV9 and TRBJ2-3, with TRBD2 matching 7 bases. CDR3 length: 16 amino acids. After removal of 4 bases from V and 0 bases from J, the junction contained 8 bases not matched to a gene. Germline V gene data show CDR1 as SGDLS and CDR2 as YYNGEE. The CDR3 DNA sequence: TGTGCCAGCAGCCCAGAGGGACTAACCAGCACAGATACGCAGTATTTT. This encodes CASSPEGLTSTDTQYF.

The V gene is TRBV6-5, the J gene TRBJ2-3, with 7 bases that match TRBD1. With V trimmed by 7 bases and J by 3 bases, 7 bases remained unmatched. From germline, CDR1 is MNHEY and CDR2 SVGAGI. The CDR3 loop spans 14 amino acids. Here the CDR3 reads CASISRQGTDTQYF. CDR3 nucleotides: TGTGCCAGCATCTCGAGACAGGGTACAGATACGCAGTATTTT.

This clone came up a few times. The chain employs TRBV28 and TRBJ1-5; TRBD1 aligns across 10 bases. This CDR3 has 16 residues. Germline V gene data show CDR1 as MDHEN and CDR2 as SYDVKM. Trimming cost V 4 bases and J 6 bases; bases outside gene matches: 9. CDR3 loop: CASSSFRDRGAQPQHF. As DNA, the CDR3 is TGTGCCAGCAGTTCTTTTAGGGACAGGGGAGCTCAGCCCCAGCATTTT.

The chain has TRBV5-4 and TRBJ1-2, with unresolved D. Germline V lookup: CDR1 SGHNT, CDR2 YYREEE (reference sequence). The CDR3 has 12 amino acids. V dropped 0 bases and J dropped 8 bases, with 8 bases sitting between them. The CDR3 here is CASSLGGEGYTF. The CDR3 DNA follows: TGTGCCAGCAGCTTGGGGGGTGAGGGCTACACCTTC.

The genes are TRBV19 and TRBJ2-5; D could derive from TRBD1 or TRBD2 (5 bases each). Germline V gene lookup returns CDR1 LNHDA and CDR2 SQIVND (reference sequence). V lost 6 bases to trimming and J lost 1 base, with 18 bases between them. This CDR3 comprises 16 residues. Here the CDR3 reads CASRRDGGSGQETQYF. The CDR3 DNA reads as TGTGCCAGTAGGAGGGATGGGGGATCGGGCCAAGAGACCCAGTACTTC.

The rearrangement links TRBV19 to TRBJ1-2, with TRBD1 matching 12 bases. The ends lost 5 bases at V and 2 bases at J; junction bases unmatched: 6. CDR1 LNHDA and CDR2 SQIVND come from the germline V gene (reference sequence). The CDR3 consists of 16 residues. CDR3 nucleotide sequence: TGTGCCAGTAGTGTAGGGACAGGGGGCATGAACTATGGCTACACCTTC. It is translated as CASSVGTGGMNYGYTF.

J is TRBJ1-1 and V is TRBV18, with TRBD1 matching over 7 bases. There are 15 residues in the CDR3. The V and J ends lost 3 bases and 1 base, in that order; junction bases with no gene match: 5. Looked up from germline, CDR1 is KGHSH and CDR2 is LQKENI. This CDR3 is CASSPRQGANTEAFF. CDR3 DNA: TGTGCCAGCTCACCGAGACAGGGCGCGAACACTGAAGCTTTCTTT.

The chain joins TRBV6-1 to TRBJ2-5; D might be TRBD2 (5 bases). Germline loops: CDR1 MNHNS, CDR2 SASEGT. This CDR3 has 15 residues. Trimming cost V 0 bases and J 5 bases, with 13 bases left between them. This chain's CDR3 is CASSEAPQDWETQYF. CDR3 in DNA: TGTGCCAGCAGTGAAGCGCCGCAGGACTGGGAGACCCAGTACTTC.

This clone was recorded a few times. The rearrangement links TRBV4-1 to TRBJ1-5; no firm D call. Germline V gives CDR1 MGHRA, CDR2 YSYEKL. The V end was cut by 3 bases, the J end by 7 bases, with 10 bases between. CDR3 length: 13 amino acids. The CDR3 here is CASSHRGGQPQHF. CDR3 bases: TGCGCCAGCAGCCATCGCGGAGGCCAGCCCCAGCATTTT.

This clone was seen only once. V gene TRBV19 combines with J gene TRBJ1-1; no reliable D call. Trimming cost V 2 bases and J 3 bases, with 7 bases left between them. The CDR3 contains 13 residues. Germline V lookup: CDR1 LNHDA, CDR2 SQIVND (reference sequence). The CDR3 here is CASSIRSHTEAFF. The CDR3 DNA reads TGTGCCAGTAGTATAAGGAGTCACACTGAAGCTTTCTTT.

This clone was detected once. The chain employs TRBV19 and TRBJ2-1, with unresolved D. The V end lost 7 bases, the J end lost 0 bases, and 13 bases lay between the germline ends. CDR1 is LNHDA and CDR2 is SQIVND in the germline V gene (reference sequence). This CDR3 region has 15 residues. The CDR3 region has the DNA TGTGCCAGTAAAAAGGAGTCAAGCTCCTACAATGAGCAGTTCTTC. Its translation: CASKKESSSYNEQFF.

CDR3 in DNA: TGTGCCAGCAGTTTTGGCGGTGAGCAGTTCTTC. The encoded protein is CASSFGGEQFF. The V call is TRBV28, the J call TRBJ2-1, with D unresolved. Germline loops: CDR1 MDHEN, CDR2 SYDVKM. Between the trimmed V and J ends, which lost 3 bases and 9 bases, there was a span of 6 bases. CDR3 length equals 11 residues.

The genes are TRBV2 and TRBJ1-5; D perhaps matches TRBD1 (6 bases). The germline V gene has CDR1 SNHLY and CDR2 FYNNEI. The CDR3 has 12 amino acids. CDR3 bases: TGTGGCGAAGGAGGGGGAGTTCAGCCCCAGCATTTT. Translated, it gives CGEGGGVQPQHF. Full variable domain (missing parts from reference TRBV2 and TRBJ1-5): EPEVTQTPSHQVTQMGQEVILRCVPISNHLYFYWYRQILGQKVEFLVSFYNNEISEKSEIFDDQFSVERPDGSNFTLKIRSTKLEDSAMYFCGEGGGVQPQHFGDGTRLSIL.

The gene calls are TRBV6-1 and TRBJ1-5, with 8 bases identical to TRBD1. The V gene's germline CDR1 is MNHNS and CDR2 SASEGT. CDR3 size: 17 residues. J was trimmed by 7 bases and V by 2 bases; bases with no gene match: 13. CDR3 DNA sequence: TGTGCCAGCAGTGAACGCCAGGGGGCGATGTCCCGGCAGCCCCAGCATTTT. Its protein product is CASSERQGAMSRQPQHF.

The CDR3 DNA follows: TGTGCCAGCAGCCAAGATCGGGCAGGGAGGTACGATACGCAGTATTTT. Translation gives CASSQDRAGRYDTQYF. This chain joins TRBV14 and TRBJ2-3, with D possibly being TRBD2 (6 bases). Germline V gene data show CDR1 as SGHDN and CDR2 as FVKESK. V lost 0 bases to trimming and J lost 6 bases, with 16 bases between them. The CDR3 runs to 16 residues.

DNA for the CDR3: TGTGCCAGCAGCTTAGGGAGGGCAGAAGAGACCCAGTACTTC. Translation: CASSLGRAEETQYF. The gene calls are TRBV7-2 and TRBJ2-5, with a possible D match to TRBD2 (6 bases). The germline CDR1 and CDR2 sequences are SGHTA and FQGNSA. This CDR3 is built from 14 residues. Trimming removed 1 base at V and 3 bases at J, with 9 bases between. Full variable domain (missing parts from reference TRBV7-2 and TRBJ2-5): GAGVSQSPSNKVTEKGKDVELRCDPISGHTALYWYRQSLGQGLEFLIYFQGNSAPDKSGLPSDRFSAERTGGSVSTLTIQRTQQEDSAVYLCASSLGRAEETQYFGPGTRLLVL.

The chain carries TRBV5-1 and TRBJ1-1, with 9 bases matching TRBD1. The germline CDR1 and CDR2 sequences are SGHRS and YFSETQ. This CDR3 is built from 15 residues. Trimming took 4 bases from V and 0 from J; bases not matched to a gene: 4. This CDR3 reads CASSAGTGMNTEAFF. The CDR3 bases are TGCGCCAGCAGCGCCGGGACAGGGATGAACACTGAAGCTTTCTTT.

V and J are TRBV7-9 and TRBJ2-7; tentatively, D is TRBD2 (7 bases). V lost 7 bases to trimming and J lost 2 bases, with 12 bases between them. The CDR3 length is 13 residues. Germline V CDR1 and CDR2: SEHNR, FQNEAQ (reference sequence). CDR3 in DNA: TGTGCCAGCACCAAGGGGGGGACCTACGAGCAGTACTTC. Its protein product is CASTKGGTYEQYF.

This sequence joins TRBV7-3 and TRBJ2-6, with TRBD1 as a possible D gene (5 bases). The V gene lost 4 bases and the J gene lost 4 bases, with 11 bases spanning the gap. Germline V gene sequence: CDR1 SGHTA, CDR2 FQGTGA. There are 15 residues in the CDR3. The CDR3 protein is CASSSGLPGANVLTF. The CDR3 DNA reads as TGTGCCAGCAGCTCAGGGTTGCCGGGGGCCAACGTCCTGACTTTC.